A few counts support the clone carrying this T cell receptor beta chain. Its antigen is currently unknown. The data stem from a study of identical twins. Study findings and constraints: The models systematically underestimated how much out-of-frame TCR alpha was shared in monozygotic twins.

The CDR3 has 16 amino acids. V lost 4 bases to trimming and J lost 2 bases, with 19 bases between them. Germline assignment: CDR1 SGHKS and CDR2 YYEKEE (reference sequence). MiXCR was run by TCRdb on the 5' RACE reads, yielding one entry per CDR3 protein. The data show fewer than 650,000 distinct CDR3 sequences, about 7.6% seen once. In addition, the sample was reused for a study of yellow fever vaccine responses in identical twins.

Sequenced input: PBMCs. The TCR sequence derives from a woman under 30 in good health. The chain couples TRBV5-5 to TRBJ2-7; the D gene is possibly TRBD2 (6 bases). The CDR3 is CASSARGRQATYEQYF. The CDR3 nucleotides are TGTGCCAGCAGCGCGCGGGGACGGCAGGCGACCTACGAGCAGTACTTC.